The rows below give T cell receptor beta chains drawn from one sample of a study of CD4 T cells in relation to SARS-CoV-2 and coronaviruses. Measured with immunoSEQ multiplex PCR; TCRdb has only the in-frame clones, and not every one. Among about 20,000 clones listed, 65% to 75% were seen once. These receptors' targets are unknown. Specimen: CD4+ T cells from PBMCs, cultured in vitro. These receptors all come from a human donor in good health. Both conserved end residues are part of each CDR3. The D gene is left open where the match is weak. The size of a clone is reported for some rows only, either as once, few or many, or as a class for expanded clones.

V gene	J gene	D gene	clone size	CDR3 protein	CDR3 DNA
TRBV5-4	TRBJ1-1	TRBD1	-	CASSRDREGEAFF	TGTGCCAGCAGCCGAGACAGGGAGGGTGAAGCTTTCTTT
TRBV12-3/TRBV12-4	TRBJ2-7	-	-	CASSHRYEQYF	TGTGCCAGCAGCCATCGATACGAGCAGTACTTC
TRBV29-1	TRBJ2-1	TRBD2	once	CSVKSLADNEQFF	TGCAGCGTAAAGTCTCTAGCGGACAATGAGCAGTTCTTC
TRBV24-1	TRBJ2-5	-	-	CATSSPRDRVVETQYF	TGTGCCACCAGCAGTCCCCGGGACCGAGTCGTAGAGACCCAGTACTTC
TRBV5-1	TRBJ2-7	-	-	CASSLSGTLYEQYF	TGCGCCAGCAGCTTGTCTGGCACCCTCTACGAGCAGTACTTC
TRBV28	TRBJ1-5	-	-	CASSNSDSNQPQHF	TGTGCCAGCAGTAACTCCGATAGCAATCAGCCCCAGCATTTT
TRBV2	TRBJ2-1	TRBD2	few	CASRLTGTSSDNEQFF	TGTGCCAGCAGACTAACCGGGACTAGCTCCGACAATGAGCAGTTCTTC
TRBV19	TRBJ2-3	TRBD1	-	CASSIVPGQGGDTQYF	TGTGCCAGTAGTATAGTTCCGGGACAGGGGGGCGATACGCAGTATTTT
TRBV5-4	TRBJ2-3	TRBD2	few	CASSTPGLAGGRADTQYF	TGTGCCAGCAGCACTCCGGGACTAGCGGGAGGTCGCGCTGATACGCAGTATTTT
TRBV4-2	TRBJ2-3	TRBD2	-	CASSQDPGTSGETDTQYF	TGTGCCAGCAGCCAAGATCCCGGGACTAGCGGGGAAACAGATACGCAGTATTTT
TRBV21-1	TRBJ2-7	-	-	CASSSRTSGLYEQYF	TGTGCCAGCAGCAGCCGGACTAGCGGACTCTACGAGCAGTACTTC
TRBV5-6	TRBJ2-7	-	-	CASSLGRRSYEQYF	TGTGCCAGCAGCTTGGGGCGCAGGTCCTACGAGCAGTACTTC
TRBV7-9	TRBJ2-7	TRBD2	-	CASSLEGLAVPYEQYF	TGTGCCAGCAGCTTAGAAGGACTAGCGGTTCCCTACGAGCAGTACTTC
TRBV9	TRBJ2-3	-	-	CASSPPIGGFSTDTQYF	TGTGCCAGCAGCCCCCCCATAGGGGGTTTTAGCACAGATACGCAGTATTTT
TRBV19	TRBJ2-5	-	-	CASSIGLETQYF	TGTGCCAGTAGTATCGGTTTAGAGACCCAGTACTTC
TRBV10-3	TRBJ2-7	TRBD2	-	CAISGLAGGQAYEQYF	TGTGCCATCAGTGGCCTAGCGGGAGGTCAGGCCTACGAGCAGTACTTC
TRBV7-8	TRBJ2-1	-	few	CASVLQDLRSYNEQFF	TGTGCCAGCGTCCTCCAGGACCTGAGGTCCTACAATGAGCAGTTCTTC
TRBV10-3	TRBJ1-2	-	few	CAISEDSNDGYTF	TGTGCCATCAGTGAGGATAGTAACGACGGCTACACCTTC
TRBV6-2/TRBV6-3	TRBJ1-4	-	few	CASSYLAENEKLFF	TGTGCCAGCAGTTACCTCGCAGAGAATGAAAAACTGTTTTTT
TRBV5-1	TRBJ1-1	-	-	CASSLKEDTEAFF	TGCGCCAGCAGCTTGAAAGAGGACACTGAAGCTTTCTTT
TRBV5-1	TRBJ2-1	TRBD2	few	CASSSGTSALSSYNEQFF	TGCGCCAGCAGCTCCGGGACTAGCGCGTTGAGCTCCTACAATGAGCAGTTCTTC
TRBV2	TRBJ1-2	-	-	CASRTGGGIYGYTF	TGTGCCAGCAGGACGGGTGGGGGGATCTATGGCTACACCTTC
TRBV28	TRBJ2-5	-	-	CASSFGGGRETQYF	TGTGCCAGCAGTTTTGGGGGGGGCAGAGAGACCCAGTACTTC
TRBV28	TRBJ1-5	-	-	CASTTVDSYSNQPQHF	TGTGCCAGCACCACGGTGGACAGTTATAGCAATCAGCCCCAGCATTTT
TRBV11-2	TRBJ2-5	-	-	CASMREWVVSQETQYF	TGTGCCAGCATGCGGGAATGGGTGGTTAGCCAAGAGACCCAGTACTTC
TRBV19	TRBJ2-5	TRBD2	-	CASSPPGGGETQYF	TGTGCCAGTAGCCCTCCGGGGGGTGGTGAGACCCAGTACTTC
TRBV3-1/TRBV3-2	TRBJ1-1	-	few	CASSQPQGGEAFF	TGTGCCAGCAGCCAGCCACAGGGCGGGGAAGCTTTCTTT
TRBV18	TRBJ2-1	-	once	CASSPSYNEQFF	TGTGCCAGCTCACCCTCATACAATGAGCAGTTCTTC
TRBV5-4	TRBJ2-1	TRBD1	-	CASSPTTSRTGSEQFF	TGTGCCAGCAGCCCGACAACTTCTCGGACAGGGAGTGAGCAGTTCTTC
TRBV5-5	TRBJ2-5	TRBD2	-	CASSFGLAKNQETQYF	TGTGCCAGCAGCTTTGGACTAGCGAAAAACCAAGAGACCCAGTACTTC
TRBV3-1/TRBV3-2	TRBJ2-3	TRBD2	-	CASSQGGLAGAASTDTQYF	TGTGCCAGCAGCCAAGGGGGACTAGCGGGAGCAGCTAGCACAGATACGCAGTATTTT
TRBV15	TRBJ2-2	-	-	CATSRGTGMNTGELFF	TGTGCCACCAGCAGAGGCACAGGGATGAACACCGGGGAGCTGTTTTTT
TRBV27	TRBJ1-5	TRBD1	-	CASAQGAFQPQHF	TGTGCCAGCGCGCAGGGGGCCTTTCAGCCCCAGCATTTT
TRBV7-9	TRBJ2-7	-	-	CASSLDWSEQYF	TGTGCCAGCAGCTTAGATTGGAGCGAGCAGTACTTC
TRBV7-2	TRBJ1-2	TRBD1	-	CASSLIGQGSWGYTF	TGTGCCAGCAGCCTAATAGGACAGGGATCGTGGGGCTACACCTTC
TRBV6-5	TRBJ2-7	TRBD2	-	CASSRTSGYYEQYF	TGTGCCAGCAGTAGGACTAGCGGGTACTACGAGCAGTACTTC
TRBV5-6	TRBJ2-7	TRBD1	few	CASSLSDREQYEQYF	TGTGCCAGCAGCTTGTCGGACAGGGAGCAGTACGAGCAGTACTTC
TRBV5-4	TRBJ2-7	TRBD1	-	CASSPGQGTTNEQYF	TGTGCCAGCAGCCCGGGACAGGGTACGACGAACGAGCAGTACTTC
TRBV9	TRBJ2-5	-	-	CASSVNPGKGQETQYF	TGTGCCAGCAGCGTAAATCCAGGGAAAGGTCAGGAGACCCAGTACTTC
TRBV30	TRBJ2-5	-	-	CAWSVRETQYF	TGTGCCTGGAGTGTACGAGAGACCCAGTACTTC
TRBV5-1	TRBJ2-7	TRBD2	once	CASSEKLAGTYEQYF	TGCGCCAGCAGCGAGAAACTAGCGGGCACCTACGAGCAGTACTTC
TRBV5-6	TRBJ2-6	-	few	CASSLARTLRGANVLTF	TGTGCCAGCAGCTTGGCCCGGACACTCCGCGGGGCCAACGTCCTGACTTTC
TRBV6-6	TRBJ2-3	-	-	CASSPFYGSGSTDTQYF	TGTGCCAGCAGTCCTTTTTACGGATCAGGTAGCACAGATACGCAGTATTTT
TRBV6-5	TRBJ1-1	-	-	CASTIRADGAFF	TGTGCCAGCACTATCCGGGCCGATGGAGCTTTCTTT
TRBV7-9	TRBJ2-1	-	-	CASSLASYSDEQFF	TGTGCCAGCAGCTTAGCTTCGTATTCCGATGAGCAGTTCTTC
TRBV6-5	TRBJ2-2	TRBD1	-	CASSQGQGSGELFF	TGTGCCAGCAGTCAGGGACAGGGATCCGGGGAGCTGTTTTTT